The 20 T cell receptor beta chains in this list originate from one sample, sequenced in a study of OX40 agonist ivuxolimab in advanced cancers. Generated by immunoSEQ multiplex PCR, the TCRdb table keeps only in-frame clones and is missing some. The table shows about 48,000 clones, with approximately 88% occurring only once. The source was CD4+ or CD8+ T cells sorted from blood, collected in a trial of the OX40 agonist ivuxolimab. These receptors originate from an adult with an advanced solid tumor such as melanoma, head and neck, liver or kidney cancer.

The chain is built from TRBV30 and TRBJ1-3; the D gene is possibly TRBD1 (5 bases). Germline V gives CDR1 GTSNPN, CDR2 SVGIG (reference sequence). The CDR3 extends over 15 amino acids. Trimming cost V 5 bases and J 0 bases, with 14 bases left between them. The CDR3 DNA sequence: TGTGCCTGGTGGGGGAGCCGGGGCTCTGGAAACACCATATATTTT. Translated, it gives CAWWGSRGSGNTIYF.

The CDR3 sequence is CASSESRGSPLHF. The CDR3 nucleotides read TGTGCCAGCAGCGAGAGCAGGGGCTCACCCCTCCACTTT. This rearrangement joins TRBV9 to TRBJ1-6; tentatively, D is TRBD1 (6 bases). Germline loops: CDR1 SGDLS, CDR2 YYNGEE. The V gene lost 3 bases and the J gene lost 10 bases, with 11 bases spanning the gap. The CDR3 has 13 amino acids.

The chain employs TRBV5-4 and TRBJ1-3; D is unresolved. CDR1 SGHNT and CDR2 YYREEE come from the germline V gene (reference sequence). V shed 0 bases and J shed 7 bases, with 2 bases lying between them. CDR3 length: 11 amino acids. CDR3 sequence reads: CASSLDNTIYF. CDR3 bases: TGTGCCAGCAGCTTGGACAACACCATATATTTT.

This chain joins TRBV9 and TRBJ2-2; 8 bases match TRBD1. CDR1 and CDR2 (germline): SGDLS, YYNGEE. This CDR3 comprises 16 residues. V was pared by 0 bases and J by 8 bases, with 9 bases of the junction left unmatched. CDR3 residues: CASSVGRGHVLGELFF. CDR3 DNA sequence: TGTGCCAGCAGCGTAGGCAGGGGGCACGTTTTGGGGGAGCTGTTTTTT. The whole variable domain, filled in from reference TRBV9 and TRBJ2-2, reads DSGVTQTPKHLITATGQRVTLRCSPRSGDLSVYWYQQSLDQGLQFLIQYYNGEERAKGNILERFSAQQFPDLHSELNLSSLELGDSALYFCASSVGRGHVLGELFFGEGSRLTVL.

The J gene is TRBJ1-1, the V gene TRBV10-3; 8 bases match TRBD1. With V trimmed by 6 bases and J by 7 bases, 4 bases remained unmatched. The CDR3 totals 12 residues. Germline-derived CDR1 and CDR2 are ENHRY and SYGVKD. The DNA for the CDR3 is TGTGCCATCAGCCTAGGACAGGGTGAAGCTTTCTTT. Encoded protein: CAISLGQGEAFF.

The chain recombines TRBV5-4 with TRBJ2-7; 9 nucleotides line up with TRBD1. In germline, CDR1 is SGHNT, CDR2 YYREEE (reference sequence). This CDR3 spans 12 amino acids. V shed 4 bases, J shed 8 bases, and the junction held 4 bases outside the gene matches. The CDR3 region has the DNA TGTGCCAGCAGCGAGGGACAGGGTAAGCAGTACTTC. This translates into CASSEGQGKQYF. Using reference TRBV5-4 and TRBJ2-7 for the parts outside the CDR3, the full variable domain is ETGVTQSPTHLIKTRGQQVTLRCSSQSGHNTVSWYQQALGQGPQFIFQYYREEENGRGNFPPRFSGLQFPNYSSELNVNALELDDSALYLCASSEGQGKQYFGPGTRLTVT.

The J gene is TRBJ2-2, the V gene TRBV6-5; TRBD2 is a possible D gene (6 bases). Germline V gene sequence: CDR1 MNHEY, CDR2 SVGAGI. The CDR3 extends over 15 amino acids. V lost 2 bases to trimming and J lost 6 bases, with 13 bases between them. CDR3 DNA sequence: TGTGCCAGCAGTTACGGACGCGGGGAACCCGGGGAGCTGTTTTTT. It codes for CASSYGRGEPGELFF.

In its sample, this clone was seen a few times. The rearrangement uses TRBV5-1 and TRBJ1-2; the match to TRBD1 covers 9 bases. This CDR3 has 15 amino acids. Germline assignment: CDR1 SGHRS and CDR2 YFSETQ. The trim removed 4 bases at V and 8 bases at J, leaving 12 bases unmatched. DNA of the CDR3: TGCGCCAGCAGCAATGGGGCCACAGGGGGCTACGGCTACACCTTC. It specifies CASSNGATGGYGYTF. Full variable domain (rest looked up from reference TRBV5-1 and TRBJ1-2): KAGVTQTPRYLIKTRGQQVTLSCSPISGHRSVSWYQQTPGQGLQFLFEYFSETQRNKGNFPGRFSGRQFSNSRSEMNVSTLELGDSALYLCASSNGATGGYGYTFGSGTRLTVV.

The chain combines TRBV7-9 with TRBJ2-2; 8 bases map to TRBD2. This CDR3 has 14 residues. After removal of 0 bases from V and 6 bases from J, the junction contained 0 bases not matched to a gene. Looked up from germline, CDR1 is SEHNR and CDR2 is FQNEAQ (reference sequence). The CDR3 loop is CASSLALAAGELFF. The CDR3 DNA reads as TGTGCCAGCAGCTTAGCACTAGCGGCCGGGGAGCTGTTTTTT.

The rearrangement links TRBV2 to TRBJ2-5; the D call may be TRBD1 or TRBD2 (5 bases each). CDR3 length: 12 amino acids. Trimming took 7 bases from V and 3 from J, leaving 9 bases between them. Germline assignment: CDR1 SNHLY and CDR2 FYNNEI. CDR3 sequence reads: CASIGAEETQYF. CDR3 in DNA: TGTGCCAGCATCGGGGCTGAAGAGACCCAGTACTTC.

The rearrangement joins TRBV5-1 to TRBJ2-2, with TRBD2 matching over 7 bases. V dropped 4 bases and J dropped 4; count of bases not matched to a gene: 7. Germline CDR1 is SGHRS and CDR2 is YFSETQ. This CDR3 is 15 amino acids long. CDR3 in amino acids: CASSRSGDLTGELFF. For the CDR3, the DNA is TGCGCCAGCAGCCGAAGCGGGGACCTCACCGGGGAGCTGTTTTTT.

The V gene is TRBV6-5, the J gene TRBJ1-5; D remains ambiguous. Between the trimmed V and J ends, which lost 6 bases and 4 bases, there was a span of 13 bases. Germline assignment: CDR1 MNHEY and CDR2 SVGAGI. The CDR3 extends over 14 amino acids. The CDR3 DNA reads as TGTGCCAGCAGCCCCGGACGGAATAATCAGCCCCAGCATTTT. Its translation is CASSPGRNNQPQHF.

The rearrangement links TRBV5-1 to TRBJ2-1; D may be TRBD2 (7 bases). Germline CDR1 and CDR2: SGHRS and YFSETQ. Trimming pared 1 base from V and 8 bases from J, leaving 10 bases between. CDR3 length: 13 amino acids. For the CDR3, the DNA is TGCGCCAGCAGCTTGAGGGGGGGCCATGAGCAGTTCTTC. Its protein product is CASSLRGGHEQFF.

CDR3 in DNA: TGCGCCAGCAAAAGACTAGCGGGGACTAGCACAGATACGCAGTATTTT. Translation: CASKRLAGTSTDTQYF. This rearrangement joins TRBV10-2 to TRBJ2-3; 11 bases line up with TRBD2. Germline assignment: CDR1 WSHSY and CDR2 SAAADI. V shed 7 bases, J shed 0 bases, and the junction held 6 bases outside the gene matches. The CDR3 is 16 amino acids.

The CDR3 region is CASSSRTVQETQYF. In DNA, the CDR3 is TGTGCCAGCAGTTCCCGCACGGTACAAGAGACCCAGTACTTC. The chain uses TRBV6-6 and TRBJ2-5; D remains ambiguous. CDR3 length: 14 amino acids. Germline V gene sequence: CDR1 MNHNY, CDR2 SVGAGI (reference sequence). V was shortened by 4 bases and J by 2 bases, with 11 bases between the two germline ends.

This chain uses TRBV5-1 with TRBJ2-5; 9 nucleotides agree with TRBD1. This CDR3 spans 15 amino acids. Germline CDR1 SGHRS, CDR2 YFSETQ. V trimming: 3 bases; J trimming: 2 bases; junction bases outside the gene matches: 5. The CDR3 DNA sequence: TGCGCCAGCAGCTCCGGGACAGGGTGGCAAGAGACCCAGTACTTC. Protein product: CASSSGTGWQETQYF.

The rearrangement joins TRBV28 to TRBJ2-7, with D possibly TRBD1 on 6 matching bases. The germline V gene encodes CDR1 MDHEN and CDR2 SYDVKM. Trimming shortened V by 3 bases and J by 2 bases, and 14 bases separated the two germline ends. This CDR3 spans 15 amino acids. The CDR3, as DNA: TGTGCCAGCAGTTTGGGCGACAGGCTAACCTACGAGCAGTACTTC. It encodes CASSLGDRLTYEQYF.

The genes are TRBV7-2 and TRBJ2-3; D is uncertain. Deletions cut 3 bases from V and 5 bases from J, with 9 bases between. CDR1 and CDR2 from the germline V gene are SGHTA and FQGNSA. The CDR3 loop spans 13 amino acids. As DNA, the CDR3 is TGTGCCAGCAGCTTCCCCGGTGGAGATACGCAGTATTTT. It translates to CASSFPGGDTQYF.

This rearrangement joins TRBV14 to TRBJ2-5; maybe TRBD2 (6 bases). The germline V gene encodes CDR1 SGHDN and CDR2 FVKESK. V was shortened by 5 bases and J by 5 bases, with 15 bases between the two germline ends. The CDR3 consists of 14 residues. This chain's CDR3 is CASSDPTSLETQYF. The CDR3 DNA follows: TGTGCCAGCAGCGACCCTACTAGCTTGGAGACCCAGTACTTC.

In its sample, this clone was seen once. The CDR3 reads CASSSPAYSGNTIYF. Written as DNA, the CDR3 is TGTGCCAGTAGTTCCCCAGCCTACTCTGGAAACACCATATATTTT. This chain connects TRBV19 to TRBJ1-3; D is unresolved. V was shortened by 5 bases and J by 0 bases, with 11 bases between the two germline ends. CDR3 length: 15 residues. Germline V CDR1 and CDR2: LNHDA, SQIVND (reference sequence).